This is a list of T cell receptor beta chains from one sample in a study of control samples from healthy donors and cancer patients. Repertoires were generated with immunoSEQ multiplex PCR, while TCRdb's copy carries only in-frame clones and drops some. The repertoire holds about 170,000 clones, with roughly 89% as singletons. The material sequenced was blood. The receptors derive from a woman in her 30s in good health. Both conserved end residues are part of each CDR3. Fields, in order: D gene, clone size, J gene, V gene, CDR3 DNA, CDR3 protein. The D gene is left open where the match is weak. Clone size is not always given. Where it is, it says once, few, many or a class for expanded clones.

d_gene: TRBD1; abundance: .; j_gene: TRBJ2-1; v_gene: TRBV19; CDR3nt: TGTGCCAGTAGTAGACAGGGATCCTACAATGAGCAGTTCTTC; CDR3aa: CASSRQGSYNEQFF
d_gene: TRBD1; abundance: .; j_gene: TRBJ2-1; v_gene: TRBV5-1; CDR3nt: TGCGCCAGCAGCAAAAACACAGGGGCTTCCTACAATGAGCAGTTCTTC; CDR3aa: CASSKNTGASYNEQFF
d_gene: TRBD2; abundance: .; j_gene: TRBJ2-3; v_gene: TRBV19; CDR3nt: TGTGCCAGTAGTATAGGACTAGCGGGGGGCGAGGATACGCAGTATTTT; CDR3aa: CASSIGLAGGEDTQYF
d_gene: .; abundance: .; j_gene: TRBJ2-2; v_gene: TRBV18; CDR3nt: TGTGCCAGCTCACCACCTGGGGGGTCCACCGGGGAGCTGTTTTTT; CDR3aa: CASSPPGGSTGELFF
d_gene: TRBD2; abundance: .; j_gene: TRBJ2-1; v_gene: TRBV4-1; CDR3nt: TGCGCCAGCAGCCAAGATACGAGCGGGGGGGTGTACAATGAGCAGTTCTTC; CDR3aa: CASSQDTSGGVYNEQFF
d_gene: .; abundance: .; j_gene: TRBJ1-2; v_gene: TRBV6-2/TRBV6-3; CDR3nt: TGTGCCAGCAGTTACTCGGAAACGGCCTATGGCTACACCTTC; CDR3aa: CASSYSETAYGYTF
d_gene: TRBD1; abundance: .; j_gene: TRBJ1-2; v_gene: TRBV2; CDR3nt: TGTGCCACCCCGGACAGGACTAACTATGGCTACACCTTC; CDR3aa: CATPDRTNYGYTF
d_gene: .; abundance: .; j_gene: TRBJ1-5; v_gene: TRBV5-4; CDR3nt: TGTGCCAGCAGAAAATGTAGCAATCAGCCCCAGCATTTT; CDR3aa: CASRKCSNQPQHF
d_gene: .; abundance: .; j_gene: TRBJ1-1; v_gene: TRBV9; CDR3nt: TGTGCCAGCAGCGTAGACAAAAACACTGAAGCTTTCTTT; CDR3aa: CASSVDKNTEAFF
d_gene: TRBD1; abundance: .; j_gene: TRBJ1-1; v_gene: TRBV27; CDR3nt: TGTGCCAGCAGTTTGACAGGGGCTGTCACTGAAGCTTTCTTT; CDR3aa: CASSLTGAVTEAFF
d_gene: .; abundance: .; j_gene: TRBJ1-2; v_gene: TRBV19; CDR3nt: TGTGCCAGTAGTTGGGGGAGACCTAACTATGGCTACACCTTC; CDR3aa: CASSWGRPNYGYTF
d_gene: .; abundance: .; j_gene: TRBJ1-4; v_gene: TRBV19; CDR3nt: TGTGCCAGTAGTCCAAGGGGCCGGACTGAAAAACTGTTTTTT; CDR3aa: CASSPRGRTEKLFF
d_gene: .; abundance: .; j_gene: TRBJ2-1; v_gene: TRBV4-2; CDR3nt: TGTGCCAGCAGCCAAAGCGGGCTAGGGGGTTACAATGAGCAGTTCTTC; CDR3aa: CASSQSGLGGYNEQFF
d_gene: .; abundance: .; j_gene: TRBJ2-7; v_gene: TRBV3-1/TRBV3-2; CDR3nt: TGTGCCAGCAGCGGGCGTCAGGGATTCGACGAGCAGTACTTC; CDR3aa: CASSGRQGFDEQYF
d_gene: .; abundance: .; j_gene: TRBJ2-5; v_gene: TRBV11-3; CDR3nt: TGTGCCAGCAGCGTCTCCCTCAGGGTGGGGACACAAGAGACCCAGTACTTC; CDR3aa: CASSVSLRVGTQETQYF
d_gene: .; abundance: .; j_gene: TRBJ1-2; v_gene: TRBV5-1; CDR3nt: TGCGCCAGCAGCTTGGATAACAACTACTATGGCTACACCTTC; CDR3aa: CASSLDNNYYGYTF
d_gene: TRBD1; abundance: .; j_gene: TRBJ1-2; v_gene: TRBV6-5; CDR3nt: TGTGCCAGCACCAGGGGGAGATATGGCTACACCTTC; CDR3aa: CASTRGRYGYTF
d_gene: .; abundance: .; j_gene: TRBJ1-2; v_gene: TRBV28; CDR3nt: TGTGCCAGCAGTTTATCCGTATGGGGCTACACCTTC; CDR3aa: CASSLSVWGYTF
d_gene: TRBD1; abundance: .; j_gene: TRBJ1-4; v_gene: TRBV7-2; CDR3nt: TGTGCCAGCAGCACGGACAGGGGTGAAAAACTGTTTTTT; CDR3aa: CASSTDRGEKLFF
d_gene: .; abundance: .; j_gene: TRBJ2-2; v_gene: TRBV4-1; CDR3nt: TGCGCCAGCAGTATAGCCACCGGGGAGCTGTTTTTT; CDR3aa: CASSIATGELFF
d_gene: .; abundance: .; j_gene: TRBJ2-7; v_gene: TRBV7-9; CDR3nt: TGTGCCAGCAGCTTAGCGGGGGGAGCCTACGAGCAGTACTTC; CDR3aa: CASSLAGGAYEQYF
d_gene: TRBD2; abundance: once; j_gene: TRBJ2-5; v_gene: TRBV11-2; CDR3nt: TGTGCCAGCAGCCCCTCTGGACTAGCGGGAGGGGAAGAGACCCAGTACTTC; CDR3aa: CASSPSGLAGGEETQYF
d_gene: TRBD2; abundance: .; j_gene: TRBJ2-3; v_gene: TRBV6-1; CDR3nt: TGTGCCAGCAGTGAACTAGCGGGGGGGCCCGATACGCAGTATTTT; CDR3aa: CASSELAGGPDTQYF
d_gene: .; abundance: .; j_gene: TRBJ2-2; v_gene: TRBV11-3; CDR3nt: TGTGCCAGCTTCGACGACACCGGGGAGCTGTTTTTT; CDR3aa: CASFDDTGELFF
d_gene: .; abundance: .; j_gene: TRBJ1-1; v_gene: TRBV28; CDR3nt: TGTGCCAGCTGTACAGGGAACACTGAAGCTTTCTTT; CDR3aa: CASCTGNTEAFF
d_gene: TRBD1; abundance: .; j_gene: TRBJ2-7; v_gene: TRBV7-3; CDR3nt: TGTGCCAGCAGCCCGGGACAGTACTACGAGCAGTACTTC; CDR3aa: CASSPGQYYEQYF
d_gene: TRBD2; abundance: once; j_gene: TRBJ2-3; v_gene: TRBV15; CDR3nt: TGTGCCACCAGTAAAGGGGGGCCGGGACTAGCAGATACGCAGTATTTT; CDR3aa: CATSKGGPGLADTQYF
d_gene: .; abundance: .; j_gene: TRBJ2-7; v_gene: TRBV3-1/TRBV3-2; CDR3nt: TGTGCCAGCAGCTCCGCCTACGAGCAGTACTTC; CDR3aa: CASSSAYEQYF
d_gene: TRBD1; abundance: .; j_gene: TRBJ1-4; v_gene: TRBV19; CDR3nt: TGTGCCAGTAGGACAGGGAACACTAATGAAAAACTGTTTTTT; CDR3aa: CASRTGNTNEKLFF
d_gene: .; abundance: .; j_gene: TRBJ1-1; v_gene: TRBV7-9; CDR3nt: TGTGCCAGCAGCTTAGGTACGAACACTGAAGCTTTCTTT; CDR3aa: CASSLGTNTEAFF
d_gene: .; abundance: .; j_gene: TRBJ1-6; v_gene: TRBV7-3; CDR3nt: TGTGCCAGCAGCCCAGGGGAAGGGTCACCCCTCCACTTT; CDR3aa: CASSPGEGSPLHF
d_gene: .; abundance: .; j_gene: TRBJ2-7; v_gene: TRBV5-1; CDR3nt: TGCGCCAGCAGCTTGGAGGCAGGGCCCTACGAGCAGTACTTC; CDR3aa: CASSLEAGPYEQYF
d_gene: TRBD2; abundance: once; j_gene: TRBJ2-1; v_gene: TRBV7-9; CDR3nt: TGTGCCAGCAGCTTAGCGGGACTAGCGGGCGATGAGCAGTTCTTC; CDR3aa: CASSLAGLAGDEQFF
d_gene: .; abundance: .; j_gene: TRBJ2-1; v_gene: TRBV11-3; CDR3nt: TGTGCCAGCAGCTTATATTCTTCTACGACCAATGAGCAGTTCTTC; CDR3aa: CASSLYSSTTNEQFF
d_gene: .; abundance: once; j_gene: TRBJ1-5; v_gene: TRBV9; CDR3nt: TGTGCCAGCAGCGTAAACGGGGGCAACAATCAGCCCCAGCATTTT; CDR3aa: CASSVNGGNNQPQHF
d_gene: .; abundance: .; j_gene: TRBJ1-2; v_gene: TRBV29-1; CDR3nt: TGCAGCGTTGAGGGCAGGGGAGCTAACTATGGCTACACCTTC; CDR3aa: CSVEGRGANYGYTF
d_gene: TRBD1; abundance: .; j_gene: TRBJ1-2; v_gene: TRBV7-9; CDR3nt: TGTGCCAGCAGCGAGACAGGGGGGTATGGCTACACCTTC; CDR3aa: CASSETGGYGYTF
d_gene: .; abundance: .; j_gene: TRBJ1-2; v_gene: TRBV5-1; CDR3nt: TGCGCCAGCAGCTTGGAGACAGCCAACTATGGCTACACCTTC; CDR3aa: CASSLETANYGYTF
d_gene: .; abundance: .; j_gene: TRBJ1-2; v_gene: TRBV12-3/TRBV12-4; CDR3nt: TGTGCCAGCACGCGGGGCTATGGCTACACCTTC; CDR3aa: CASTRGYGYTF
d_gene: .; abundance: .; j_gene: TRBJ2-7; v_gene: TRBV7-2; CDR3nt: TGTGCCAGCAGCCCGGGATGGGGGCTCGAGCAGTACTTC; CDR3aa: CASSPGWGLEQYF
d_gene: .; abundance: .; j_gene: TRBJ1-1; v_gene: TRBV18; CDR3nt: TGTGCCAGCTCACCGGAACGGAACACTGAAGCTTTCTTT; CDR3aa: CASSPERNTEAFF
d_gene: TRBD1; abundance: .; j_gene: TRBJ1-3; v_gene: TRBV28; CDR3nt: TGTGCCAGCAGTTTGGGACAGGGCTCTGGAAACACCATATATTTT; CDR3aa: CASSLGQGSGNTIYF
d_gene: .; abundance: .; j_gene: TRBJ2-7; v_gene: TRBV18; CDR3nt: TGTGCCAGCTCACCGGACAGATTAGATTACGAGCAGTACTTC; CDR3aa: CASSPDRLDYEQYF
d_gene: .; abundance: .; j_gene: TRBJ1-2; v_gene: TRBV28; CDR3nt: TGTGCCAGCAGTTCCGACGCAGGTGGCTACACCTTC; CDR3aa: CASSSDAGGYTF
d_gene: .; abundance: .; j_gene: TRBJ1-5; v_gene: TRBV11-3; CDR3nt: TGTGCCAGCAGCTTAGGGGGAGTCCAGCCCCAGCATTTT; CDR3aa: CASSLGGVQPQHF
d_gene: .; abundance: once; j_gene: TRBJ1-4; v_gene: TRBV5-1; CDR3nt: TGCGCCAGCAGAGGGACAACGGAAAAACTGTTTTTT; CDR3aa: CASRGTTEKLFF
d_gene: .; abundance: once; j_gene: TRBJ2-7; v_gene: TRBV9; CDR3nt: TGTGCCAGCAGCGTAATAGCGGACTCCTACGAGCAGTACTTC; CDR3aa: CASSVIADSYEQYF
d_gene: TRBD1; abundance: .; j_gene: TRBJ2-7; v_gene: TRBV19; CDR3nt: TGTGCCAGTAGTACCCCCGGGACAGGGAACTACGAGCAGTACTTC; CDR3aa: CASSTPGTGNYEQYF
d_gene: TRBD1; abundance: .; j_gene: TRBJ1-4; v_gene: TRBV7-6; CDR3nt: TGTGCCAGCAGCTTAGCGGGACAGGGAGAAAAACTGTTTTTT; CDR3aa: CASSLAGQGEKLFF
d_gene: TRBD2; abundance: .; j_gene: TRBJ2-7; v_gene: TRBV2; CDR3nt: TGTGCCAGCAGTACGACTAGCGGGAGGGCCTACGAGCAGTACTTC; CDR3aa: CASSTTSGRAYEQYF
d_gene: .; abundance: .; j_gene: TRBJ2-1; v_gene: TRBV5-4; CDR3nt: TGTGCCAGCAGCCCTGGCGGCTCCTACAATGAGCAGTTCTTC; CDR3aa: CASSPGGSYNEQFF
d_gene: TRBD2; abundance: few; j_gene: TRBJ2-6; v_gene: TRBV4-2; CDR3nt: TGTGCCAGCAGCCAAGATCTCGCGGGAGGCGGGGCCAACGTCCTGACTTTC; CDR3aa: CASSQDLAGGGANVLTF
d_gene: TRBD1; abundance: .; j_gene: TRBJ2-7; v_gene: TRBV11-3; CDR3nt: TGTGCCAGCAGCACGGGACAGGGCTACGAGCAGTACTTC; CDR3aa: CASSTGQGYEQYF
d_gene: TRBD1; abundance: .; j_gene: TRBJ2-7; v_gene: TRBV7-3; CDR3nt: TGTGCCAGCAGCTTAAACAGCCCACAGGGGCACTACGAGCAGTACTTC; CDR3aa: CASSLNSPQGHYEQYF